One sample yielded the 7 T cell receptor beta chains listed below, sequenced in a study of technical replicates of blood from a few donors. Assay: immunoSEQ multiplex PCR; the TCRdb copy retains only in-frame clones and omits some. In the table there are about 83,000 clones, roughly 96% of which are singletons. The sequencing input was T cells isolated from PBMCs. These receptors were obtained from a human donor in good health.

The chain joins TRBV10-3 to TRBJ1-2; 7 bases align to TRBD1. V lost 3 bases to trimming and J lost 7 bases; unmatched junction nucleotides: 8. This CDR3 is built from 14 residues. The germline V gene encodes CDR1 ENHRY and CDR2 SYGVKD. The CDR3 DNA is TGTGCCATCAGTGAAGAAGGGGGCTGGGCTGGCTACACCTTC. Protein: CAISEEGGWAGYTF.

The chain employs TRBV4-3 and TRBJ2-5; D ambiguous. The CDR3 contains 15 residues. Per germline, CDR1 LGHNA and CDR2 YSLEER. V shed 0 bases and J shed 5 bases, with 13 bases lying between them. As DNA, the CDR3 is TGCGCCAGCAGCCAAGATGTCCTCCTCGTTGAGACCCAGTACTTC. The encoded protein is CASSQDVLLVETQYF.

This chain links TRBV28 with TRBJ2-7, with TRBD1 matching 8 bases. The CDR3 spans 15 residues. V gave up 7 bases and J gave up 2 bases; unmatched junction bases: 10. CDR1 and CDR2 from the germline V gene are MDHEN and SYDVKM. The CDR3 DNA reads as TGTGCCAGCACCTTGATGGCACAGGGGGCCTACGAGCAGTACTTC. It is translated as CASTLMAQGAYEQYF.

J is TRBJ1-1 and V is TRBV10-3; TRBD1 matches at 7 bases. Unmatched junction bases numbered 8, after V lost 4 bases and J lost 6 bases. Germline assignment: CDR1 ENHRY and CDR2 SYGVKD. The length of the CDR3 is 14 residues. DNA of the CDR3: TGTGCCATCAGTGCTGGGGACAGAAAACCTGAAGCTTTCTTT. This encodes CAISAGDRKPEAFF.

The CDR3 DNA reads as TGTGCCAGCAGTGAAGGGACAGGGCGGGCTTTCTTT. Translation gives CASSEGTGRAFF. J is TRBJ1-1 and V is TRBV6-1; 8 nucleotides agree with TRBD1. The CDR3 runs to 12 residues. Trimming cost V 1 base and J 11 bases; bases outside gene matches: 3. In germline, CDR1 is MNHNS, CDR2 SASEGT.

This clone occurred a few times. V is TRBV6-5 and J is TRBJ1-4, with D hard to call. The CDR3 runs to 15 residues. Germline V lookup: CDR1 MNHEY, CDR2 SVGAGI. The germline V and J ends were trimmed by 4 bases and 2 bases, with 11 bases remaining between them. In nucleotides, the CDR3 is TGTGCCAGCAGTTCGTCGGGTCGGACTAATGAAAAACTGTTTTTT. This encodes CASSSSGRTNEKLFF.

The CDR3 nucleotides are TGTGCCTGGACTAGCGGAGGGGGAGATACGCAGTATTTT. This encodes CAWTSGGGDTQYF. The V and J genes are TRBV30 and TRBJ2-3, with a tentative D call TRBD2 (7 bases). The ends were cut back, 4 bases at V and 5 bases at J, with 13 bases in the middle. The CDR3 sequence is 13 residues long. Germline lookup yields CDR1 GTSNPN and CDR2 SVGIG (reference sequence).